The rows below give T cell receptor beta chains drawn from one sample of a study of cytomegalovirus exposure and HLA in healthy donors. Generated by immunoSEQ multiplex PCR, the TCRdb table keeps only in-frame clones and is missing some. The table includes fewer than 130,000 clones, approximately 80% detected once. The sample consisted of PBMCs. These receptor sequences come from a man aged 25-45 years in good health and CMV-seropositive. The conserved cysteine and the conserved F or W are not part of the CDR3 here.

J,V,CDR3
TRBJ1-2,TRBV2,ASRSQANYGYT
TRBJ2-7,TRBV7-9,SSSFSTGEQY
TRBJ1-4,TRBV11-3,ASSQQGANEKLF
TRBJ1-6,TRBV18,ASSQGGAEDSPLH
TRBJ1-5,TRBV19,ASSVGDQPQH
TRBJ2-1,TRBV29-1,SVPTGDEQF
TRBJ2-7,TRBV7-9,ASSLDYGQGSSYEQY
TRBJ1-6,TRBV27,ASSLSARLSYNSPLH
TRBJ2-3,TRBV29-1,SVVTGGADTQY
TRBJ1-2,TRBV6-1,ASTQSGGGDGYT
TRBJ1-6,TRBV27,ASSGGTGDWSPLH
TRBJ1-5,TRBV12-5,ASGLVLTGLNQPQH
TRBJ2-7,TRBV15,ATSRDLAGSSGEQY
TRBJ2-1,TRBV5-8,ASTSGTSGGQLDEQF
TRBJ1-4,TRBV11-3,ASSSNRDWPEKLF
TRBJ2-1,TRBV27,ASSLRGGGAYNEQF
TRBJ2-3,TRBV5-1,ASSLSGGATTDTQY
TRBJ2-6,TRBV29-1,SVTGTGVSGANVLT
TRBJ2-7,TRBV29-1,SASDRGQLYEQY
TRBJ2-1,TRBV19,ASSKAGGPDEQF
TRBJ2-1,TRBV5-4,ASSSQRGSYNEQF
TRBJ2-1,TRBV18,ASSPQGEQGYEQF
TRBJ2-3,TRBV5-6,ASSLGYPGLSTDTQY
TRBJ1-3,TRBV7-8,ASSTKPNFSGNTIY
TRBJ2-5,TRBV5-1,ASSLELSETQY
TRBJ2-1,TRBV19,ASSMGTGGLNEQF
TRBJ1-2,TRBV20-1,SARDMEGYT
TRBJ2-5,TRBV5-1,ASSLAVGSQETQY
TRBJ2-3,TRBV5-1,ASSQAGKLDTQY
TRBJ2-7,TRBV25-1,ASSPPARPTGPRHEQY
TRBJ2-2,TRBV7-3,ASSLPYGELF
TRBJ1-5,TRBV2,ASSRGIHSNQPQH
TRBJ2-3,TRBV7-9,ASSPLKGATDTQY